This paragraph covers one T cell receptor beta chain sequence. Its antigen is not yet known. Base qualities are not recorded, but no much larger clone differs from it by a single base. The sample comes from a study of blood T cells in healthy people across ages (dated by TCRdb to 2014 to 2015). For context, the study as a whole: In model experiments, template switching captured about one uniquely barcoded TCR beta cDNA molecule for every two T cells. To track age-related changes in TCR beta repertoire diversity, the study relied on deep sequencing normalized with unique cDNA molecular identifiers. Four age groups were formed from the donors: young (average approximately 17 years), middle-aged (approximately 40), aged (62) and long-lived (about 80). To avoid experimental bias, donors of different ages were distributed randomly across sequencing lanes. For two donors (one aged 18 to 30 and one aged 80 or older), the study analyzed two additional independent replicas of 1 million unique cDNA reads from the same blood draw.

Inclusive of the bounding cysteine and phenylalanine, the CDR3 is 18 residues long. Only the CDR3 DNA is retained, 54 bases long and in frame from the first base. From the germline V gene, CDR1 is MGHRA and CDR2 is YSYEKL. Trimming removed 4 bases from V and 0 bases from J; the gene matches leave 11 bases unexplained. The library was built by means of 5' RACE. Instrument on record: Illumina HiSeq 2500. A second PCR of roughly 7 to 11 cycles was performed with a sample-barcoded 5' primer and a J-beta primer mix. A unique molecular identifier was introduced onto each TCR beta cDNA molecule by a template-switch 5' adaptor carrying 12 random nucleotides. Each sample yielded at least 2.5 million CDR3-containing paired-end reads. The Mint cDNA synthesis kit, primed by a TRBC-specific oligonucleotide, was used to synthesize first-strand cDNA from all RNA. Following uracil-DNA glycosylase treatment, all cDNA underwent a first 18-cycle PCR with the universal primers M1SS and BC2_uni_R. From the authors' description of their analysis: For normalization, 1 million high-quality reads were randomly selected from each sample, with every read carrying a distinct molecular identifier. Instead of being binned into consensus sequences, reads that shared molecular identifiers were thrown out. MiTCR, with a Q25 quality threshold and the strictest error-elimination algorithm, was used for CDR3 identification, clonotype clustering and error correction. A nonparametric unseen species model with Euler transformation was used to estimate a lower bound on total TCR beta diversity. Starting from the raw public reads, TCRdb applied fastp trimming at Q25, assembled clones with MiXCR and retained in-frame beta chains. All rows with the same CDR3 protein become a single entry with the most common DNA and genes. In this record, the V and J calls reflect TCRdb's handling and not the investigators' own analysis. This sample gives 1.5 million to 2 million distinct CDR3 sequences in total; 40% to 55% of them show up just once. The ten most abundant clones make up roughly 2% of the sample.

Study-level results and caveats: Since profiling was done on bulk unsorted PBMCs, naive and antigen-experienced compartments could not be conclusively compared. A strong correlation was found between observed TCR beta diversity and the percentage of naive T cells measured by flow cytometry. Total diversity estimates from one million sequenced T cells were considered lower bounds and underestimates. The long-lived group showed more naive CD4+ T cells, fewer expanded clones and increased TCR diversity than the aged group, suggesting age selection. Donor CMV infection status was unknown, potentially confounding age-related changes in expanded clonotypes. Observed TCR beta diversity per million T cells fell roughly linearly with age, and a significant reduction was already apparent by age roughly 41.

The donors were roughly 40 Caucasian individuals from Russia, aged roughly 6 to 95 years, who were systemically healthy. Ten milliliters of peripheral blood were drawn from each donor into EDTA-treated Vacutainer tubes. Ficoll-Paque density-gradient centrifugation was used to isolate PBMCs, with at least 7 million per sample. Trizol reagent was used to extract total RNA from the PBMCs, yielding at least 6 micrograms per sample. For every donor, flow cytometry on a PBMC aliquot measured the percentage of naive CD45RAhigh/CD27high T cells. This sequence originates from a woman aged 40 to 50 in good health. This sequence uses TRBV4-1 and TRBJ2-3, with TRBD2 identical over 9 junction bases. Sequenced sample: blood. The nucleotides are TGCGCCAGCAGCCTTCCGAATAGCGGGGGTAGTAGCACAGATACGCAGTATTTT. Translated, this is CASSLPNSGGSSTDTQYF.